This T cell receptor (beta chain) originates from a study of blood T cell repertoires in COVID-19. Study background: Researchers got acute and convalescent COVID-19 samples from the United States, Italy and Spain.

Authors' analysis steps: Amplification of reference gene primers provided the estimated nucleated cell counts. Only in-frame clones appear in the TCRdb table, and some are missing; sequencing was by immunoSEQ multiplex PCR. The V and J calls and clone size come from that table; D and trimming were worked out from the DNA. The sample contains fewer than 90,000 clones, 80% of which appear only once. Germline trimming cut 0 bases from V and 4 bases from J; bases unmatched to any gene: 6. Germline CDR1 and CDR2: SGHDT and YYEEEE. CDR3 size: 16 residues. The material sequenced was peripheral blood. The V gene is TRBV5-6, the J gene TRBJ2-1, with 8 positions matching TRBD1. The TCR was taken from an elderly woman with acute or convalescent COVID-19. The CDR3 region is CASSLGKGTGYNEQFF. CDR3 nucleotides: TGTGCCAGCAGCTTGGGAAAGGGGACAGGTTACAATGAGCAGTTCTTC. The full variable domain, its missing parts supplied by reference TRBV5-6 and TRBJ2-1, is DAGVTQSPTHLIKTRGQQVTLRCSPKSGHDTVSWYQQALGQGPQFIFQYYEEEERQRGNFPDRFSGHQFPNYSSELNVNALLLGDSALYLCASSLGKGTGYNEQFFGPGTRLTVL.